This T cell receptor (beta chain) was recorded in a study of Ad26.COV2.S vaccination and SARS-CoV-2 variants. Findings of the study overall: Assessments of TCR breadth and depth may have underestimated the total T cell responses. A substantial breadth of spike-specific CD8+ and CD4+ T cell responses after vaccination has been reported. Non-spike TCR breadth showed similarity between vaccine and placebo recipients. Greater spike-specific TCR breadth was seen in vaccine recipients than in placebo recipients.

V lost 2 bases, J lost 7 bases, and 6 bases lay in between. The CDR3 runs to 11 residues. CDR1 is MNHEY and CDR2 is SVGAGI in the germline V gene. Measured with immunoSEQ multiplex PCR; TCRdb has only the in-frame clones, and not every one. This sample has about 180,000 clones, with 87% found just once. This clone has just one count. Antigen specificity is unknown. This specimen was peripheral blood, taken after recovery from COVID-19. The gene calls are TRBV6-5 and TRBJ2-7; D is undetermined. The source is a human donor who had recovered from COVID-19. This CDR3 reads CASSYGREQYF. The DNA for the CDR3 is TGTGCCAGCAGTTACGGAAGGGAGCAGTACTTC.